These T cell receptor beta chains were read from a single sample in a study of blood T cell repertoires in COVID-19. The data were produced by immunoSEQ multiplex PCR, yet TCRdb's version contains in-frame clones alone and is incomplete. The top ten hold approximately 16% of the sample, which has 160,000 or so clones, about 79% seen once. Sequencing input: PBMCs or T cells enriched from blood (not recorded which). These receptors were obtained from a man over 45 who had recovered from COVID-19. CDR3s include the opening cysteine and the closing phenylalanine or tryptophan. Fields, in order: D gene, V gene, CDR3 protein. A D gene is named only where the DNA matches it firmly.

- | TRBV3-1/TRBV3-2 | CASSQGIAGDTQYF
- | TRBV5-6 | CASSFQEARGNTIYF
TRBD1 | TRBV2 | CASSFNPGGGNTIYF
TRBD1 | TRBV5-1 | CASSSLTGYQETQYF
TRBD1 | TRBV4-1 | CASSQIGLGGGPSANEKLFF
- | TRBV30 | CAWLRFQNFDEQYF
TRBD1 | TRBV6-5 | CARNRDRGLETQYF
- | TRBV18 | CASSPSGLDTEAFF
- | TRBV18 | CASSSQGTSPLHF
TRBD1 | TRBV7-3 | CASSLTGLTEAFF
TRBD1 | TRBV19 | CASSPGQGNEKLFF
TRBD1 | TRBV9 | CASSVAGTGTYEQYF
- | TRBV27 | CASSAGGAHYGYTF
TRBD1 | TRBV18 | CASSPTGTGGDGYTF
- | TRBV30 | CAWSVGPRLYNSPLHF
- | TRBV25-1 | CASSETYGYTF
TRBD1 | TRBV3-1/TRBV3-2 | CASSQDYARGPGANVLTF